A single sample gave rise to the 15 T cell receptor beta chains below, sequenced in a study of blood T cell repertoires in COVID-19. TCRdb's copy holds only in-frame clones and misses some; the assay was immunoSEQ multiplex PCR. This table has about 310,000 clones, 80% to 90% appearing once. The sequenced sample consisted of PBMCs or T cells enriched from blood (not recorded which). The receptor set was obtained from a man aged 30 to 45 who had recovered from COVID-19.

The chain has TRBV27 and TRBJ1-5; weak D call: TRBD1 (5 bases). From germline, CDR1 is MNHEY and CDR2 SMNVEV (reference sequence). The V end was cut by 5 bases, the J end by 2 bases, with 10 bases between. CDR3 length: 14 amino acids. The CDR3 protein is CASSGRGGNQPQHF. The CDR3 nucleotides are TGTGCCAGCAGTGGTAGGGGCGGCAATCAGCCCCAGCATTTT.

This clone occurred once. The chain uses TRBV27 and TRBJ2-1; 8 nucleotides align to TRBD2. The length of the CDR3 is 15 residues. V was pared by 3 bases and J by 6 bases, with 7 bases of the junction left unmatched. Germline V gene lookup returns CDR1 MNHEY and CDR2 SMNVEV (reference sequence). The CDR3 DNA sequence: TGTGCCAGCAGTTTTAAGGGACTAGTCATCAATGAGCAGTTCTTC. Amino acid sequence: CASSFKGLVINEQFF.

The J gene is TRBJ2-7, the V gene TRBV6-2 or TRBV6-3; D is possibly TRBD2 (5 bases). The length of the CDR3 is 15 residues. V was shortened by 4 bases and J by 0 bases, with 13 bases between the two germline ends. Per germline, CDR1 MNHEY and CDR2 SVGEGT. The CDR3 sequence is CASSLSPEGSYEQYF. CDR3 bases: TGTGCCAGCAGTTTATCCCCAGAGGGCTCCTACGAGCAGTACTTC.

V is TRBV2 and J is TRBJ2-7; D is possibly TRBD2 (5 bases). The CDR3 has 13 amino acids. CDR1 is SNHLY, CDR2 FYNNEI, per germline. Trimming shortened V by 0 bases and J by 7 bases, and 10 bases separated the two germline ends. The CDR3 DNA is TGTGCCAGCAGTGAAGCCCGAGGAGGTGAGCAGTACTTC. As protein: CASSEARGGEQYF.

The gene calls are TRBV7-8 and TRBJ2-1; 7 nucleotides align to TRBD2. The germline CDR1 and CDR2 sequences are SGHVS and FQNEAQ. The CDR3 runs to 15 residues. V lost 3 bases to trimming and J lost 3 bases; unmatched junction nucleotides: 5. The CDR3 loop is CASSFSRGVYNEQFF. The CDR3 DNA follows: TGTGCCAGCAGCTTTTCACGGGGGGTCTACAATGAGCAGTTCTTC. Based on the CDR3 plus reference TRBV7-8 and TRBJ2-1, the full variable domain is GAGVSQSPRYKVAKRGQDVALRCDPISGHVSLFWYQQALGQGPEFLTYFQNEAQLDKSGLPSDRFFAERPEGSVSTLKIQRTQQEDSAVYLCASSFSRGVYNEQFFGPGTRLTVL.

V and J are TRBV2 and TRBJ1-3, with a possible D match to TRBD1 (5 bases). CDR1 is SNHLY, CDR2 FYNNEI, per germline. The CDR3 loop spans 15 amino acids. Trimming shortened V by 6 bases and J by 0 bases, and 12 bases separated the two germline ends. CDR3 in DNA: TGTGCCAGCAGCGCGGACATCTTCTCTGGAAACACCATATATTTT. Translating gives CASSADIFSGNTIYF.

This clone was observed a handful of times. The chain employs TRBV7-2 and TRBJ1-5, with D possibly TRBD1 on 6 matching bases. Germline CDR1 SGHTA, CDR2 FQGNSA. The CDR3 contains 15 residues. V gave up 5 bases and J gave up 6 bases, with 17 bases separating them. The CDR3 DNA reads as TGTGCCAGCAGCCTACAGGGAAACGGCGGTCAGCCCCAGCATTTT. As protein: CASSLQGNGGQPQHF.

The chain combines TRBV14 with TRBJ1-2; D gene ambiguous. V shed 5 bases and J shed 4 bases, with 14 bases lying between them. The CDR3 has 14 residues. Germline V gene data show CDR1 as SGHDN and CDR2 as FVKESK. The CDR3: CASSDPPGGYGYTF. The CDR3, as DNA: TGTGCCAGCAGCGACCCTCCAGGTGGCTATGGCTACACCTTC.

The genes are TRBV4-2 and TRBJ1-1; D unclear. The germline V and J ends were trimmed by 0 bases and 1 base, with 9 bases remaining between them. CDR1 and CDR2 from the germline V gene are LGHNA and YNFKEQ. The CDR3 is 15 residues long. Here the CDR3 reads CASSQDHRRNTEAFF. CDR3 coding DNA: TGTGCCAGCAGCCAAGATCACCGGAGGAACACTGAAGCTTTCTTT.

This clone was picked up many times. V is TRBV19 and J is TRBJ1-4; D gene ambiguous. Germline CDR1 LNHDA, CDR2 SQIVND (reference sequence). Trimming stripped 7 bases from V and 7 bases from J, with 16 bases between. The CDR3 sequence is 14 residues long. Written as DNA, the CDR3 is TGTGCCAGTACAAACCCGTCGGGAGGTGAAAAACTGTTTTTT. It translates to CASTNPSGGEKLFF.

The gene calls are TRBV6-5 and TRBJ1-1, with a tentative D call TRBD1 (5 bases). CDR3 size: 14 residues. Trimming left V 6 bases short and J 3 bases short, with 14 bases between. Germline-derived CDR1 and CDR2 are MNHEY and SVGAGI. As DNA, the CDR3 is TGTGCCAGCAGGGTCAGTCAGGGCCACACTGAAGCTTTCTTT. This codes for CASRVSQGHTEAFF.

V and J are TRBV6-5 and TRBJ2-1, with TRBD2 matching over 9 bases. The CDR3 totals 14 residues. Germline trimming cut 4 bases from V and 7 bases from J; bases unmatched to any gene: 5. CDR1 and CDR2 from the germline V gene are MNHEY and SVGAGI. CDR3 amino acids: CASSSAGGRNEQFF. The CDR3 DNA reads as TGTGCCAGCAGTTCGGCGGGGGGGCGGAATGAGCAGTTCTTC.

The DNA for the CDR3 is TGTGCCAGCAGTGAGGGCAGGACCTACAATGAGCAGTTCTTC. As protein: CASSEGRTYNEQFF. The chain uses TRBV25-1 and TRBJ2-1; no clear D. From germline, CDR1 is MGHDK and CDR2 SYGVNS. The germline V and J ends were trimmed by 3 bases and 2 bases, with 8 bases remaining between them. The CDR3 consists of 14 residues.

This chain uses TRBV9 with TRBJ1-4, with D possibly being TRBD1 (5 bases). The CDR3 length is 15 residues. The ends were cut back, 3 bases at V and 5 bases at J, with 14 bases in the middle. The germline CDR1 and CDR2 sequences are SGDLS and YYNGEE. The CDR3 coding sequence is TGTGCCAGCAGCGGCGGGGGGATTGGCAATGAAAAACTGTTTTTT. Amino acid sequence: CASSGGGIGNEKLFF.

The rearrangement links TRBV29-1 to TRBJ1-3, with D possibly being TRBD1 (6 bases). Germline assignment: CDR1 SQVTM and CDR2 ANQGSEA. V was pared by 3 bases and J by 8 bases, with 11 bases between. The CDR3 totals 12 residues. The CDR3 DNA reads as TGCAGCGTTGATACAGGGATTGACACCATATATTTT. This encodes CSVDTGIDTIYF.